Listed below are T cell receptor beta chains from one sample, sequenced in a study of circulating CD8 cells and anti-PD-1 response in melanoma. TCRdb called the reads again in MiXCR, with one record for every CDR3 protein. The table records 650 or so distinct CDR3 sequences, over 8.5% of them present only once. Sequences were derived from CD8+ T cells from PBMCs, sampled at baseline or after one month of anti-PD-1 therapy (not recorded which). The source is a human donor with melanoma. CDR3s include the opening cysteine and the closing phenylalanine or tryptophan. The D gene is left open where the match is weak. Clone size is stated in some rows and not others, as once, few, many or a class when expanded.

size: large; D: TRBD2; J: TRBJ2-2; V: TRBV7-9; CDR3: CASSLASGIRNTGELFF; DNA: TGTGCCAGCAGCTTGGCTAGCGGGATAAGAAACACCGGGGAGCTGTTTTTT
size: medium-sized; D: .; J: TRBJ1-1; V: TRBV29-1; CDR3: CSVRANTEAFF; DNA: TGCAGCGTCCGCGCGAACACTGAAGCTTTCTTT
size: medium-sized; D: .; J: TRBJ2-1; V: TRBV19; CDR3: CASSTPFLNEQFF; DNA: TGTGCCAGTAGTACTCCCTTCCTGAATGAGCAGTTCTTC
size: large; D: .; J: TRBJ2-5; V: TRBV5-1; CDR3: CASSSPQEETQYF; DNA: TGCGCCAGCAGCTCCCCCCAAGAAGAGACCCAGTACTTC
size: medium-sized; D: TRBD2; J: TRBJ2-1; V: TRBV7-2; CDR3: CASSLVGEREGKYNEQFF; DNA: TGTGCCAGCAGCTTAGTCGGGGAGCGGGAGGGTAAATACAATGAGCAGTTCTTC
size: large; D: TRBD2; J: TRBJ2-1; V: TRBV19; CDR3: CASSIDRERREGLNEQFF; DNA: TGTGCCAGTAGTATAGACCGGGAAAGGCGGGAGGGCCTCAATGAGCAGTTCTTC
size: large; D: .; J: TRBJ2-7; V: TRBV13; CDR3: CASRDSESSYEQYF; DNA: TGTGCCAGCAGAGATTCCGAGAGCTCCTACGAGCAGTACTTC
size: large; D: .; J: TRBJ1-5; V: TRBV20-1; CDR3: CSASSPALPSNQPQHF; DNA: TGCAGTGCTAGTAGTCCGGCCTTGCCGAGCAATCAGCCCCAGCATTTT
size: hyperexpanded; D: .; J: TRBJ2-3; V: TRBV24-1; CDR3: CATSDEGWGGNTQYF; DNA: TGTGCCACCAGTGATGAGGGTTGGGGCGGGAATACGCAGTATTTT
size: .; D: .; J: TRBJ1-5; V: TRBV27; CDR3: CASSLVGVYSNQPQHF; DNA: TGTGCCAGCAGTCTAGTCGGGGTGTATAGCAATCAGCCCCAGCATTTT
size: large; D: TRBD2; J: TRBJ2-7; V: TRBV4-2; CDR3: CASSQAEGAGSYEQYF; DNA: TGTGCCAGCAGCCAAGCCGAGGGAGCGGGAAGCTACGAGCAGTACTTC
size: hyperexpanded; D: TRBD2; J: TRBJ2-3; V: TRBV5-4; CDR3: CASSLGLAGVLTDTQYF; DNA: TGTGCCAGCAGCTTGGGACTAGCGGGCGTACTAACAGATACGCAGTATTTT
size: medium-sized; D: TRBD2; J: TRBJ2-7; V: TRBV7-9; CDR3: CASSLVRGSSYEQYF; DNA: TGTGCCAGCAGCTTGGTGCGGGGGTCCTCCTACGAGCAGTACTTC
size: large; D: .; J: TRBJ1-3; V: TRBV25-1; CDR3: CASSEYGGPLLGNTIYF; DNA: TGTGCCAGCAGTGAATATGGTGGTCCCTTATTGGGAAACACCATATATTTT
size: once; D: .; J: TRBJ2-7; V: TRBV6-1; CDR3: CASWGSLGYEQYF; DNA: TGTGCCAGCTGGGGCAGTCTCGGCTACGAGCAGTACTTC
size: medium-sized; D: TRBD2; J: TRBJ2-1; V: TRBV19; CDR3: CASSPTSGIGNEQFF; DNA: TGTGCCAGTAGCCCCACTAGCGGGATTGGAAATGAGCAGTTCTTC
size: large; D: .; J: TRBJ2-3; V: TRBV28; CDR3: CASEALTSTDTQYF; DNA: TGTGCCAGCGAGGCACTGACTAGCACAGATACGCAGTATTTT
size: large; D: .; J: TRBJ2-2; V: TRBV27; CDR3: CASSYDTQPGELFF; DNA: TGTGCCAGCAGTTACGACACGCAGCCCGGGGAGCTGTTTTTT
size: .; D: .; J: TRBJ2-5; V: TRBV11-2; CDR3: CASSQGLQGETQYF; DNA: TGTGCCAGCAGCCAGGGACTGCAAGGAGAGACCCAGTACTTC
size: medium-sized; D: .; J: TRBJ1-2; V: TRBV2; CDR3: CASTEGPGHPNYGYTF; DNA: TGTGCCAGCACCGAGGGCCCGGGACACCCTAACTATGGCTACACCTTC
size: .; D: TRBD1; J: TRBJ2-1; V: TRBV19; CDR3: CASSMLGQVIYNEQFF; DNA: TGTGCCAGTAGTATGCTGGGACAGGTGATATACAATGAGCAGTTCTTC
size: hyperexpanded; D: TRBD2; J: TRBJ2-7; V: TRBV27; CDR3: CASSIAGGGDYEQYF; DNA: TGTGCCAGCAGCATAGCGGGAGGAGGGGACTACGAGCAGTACTTC
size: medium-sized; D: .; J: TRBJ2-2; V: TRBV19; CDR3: CASRALLGGAGELFF; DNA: TGTGCCAGTAGAGCCCTCCTCGGCGGAGCCGGGGAGCTGTTTTTT
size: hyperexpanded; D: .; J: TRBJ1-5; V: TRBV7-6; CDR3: CASSPQPNQPQHF; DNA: TGTGCCAGCAGCCCCCAACCCAATCAGCCCCAGCATTTT
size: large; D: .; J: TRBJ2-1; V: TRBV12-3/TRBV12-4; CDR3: CASSLVGQSYNEQFF; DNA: TGTGCCAGCAGTTTAGTCGGACAGTCCTACAATGAGCAGTTCTTC
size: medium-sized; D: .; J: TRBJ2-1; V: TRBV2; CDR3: CASSDPSEATSDEQFF; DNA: TGTGCCAGCAGTGATCCCTCCGAAGCCACGTCAGATGAGCAGTTCTTC
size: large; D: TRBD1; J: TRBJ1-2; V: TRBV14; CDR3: CASSRGTGVRYGYTF; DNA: TGTGCCAGCAGCCGAGGGACAGGGGTTCGGTATGGCTACACCTTC
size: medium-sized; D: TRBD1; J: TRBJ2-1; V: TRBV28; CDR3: CASSLQGESDEQFF; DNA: TGTGCCAGCAGTTTACAGGGGGAGTCAGATGAGCAGTTCTTC
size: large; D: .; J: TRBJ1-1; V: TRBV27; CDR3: CASSGGRLNTEAFF; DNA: TGTGCCAGCAGTGGGGGACGGCTGAACACTGAAGCTTTCTTT
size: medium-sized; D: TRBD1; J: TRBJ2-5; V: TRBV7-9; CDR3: CASSPTGAETQYF; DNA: TGTGCCAGCAGCCCGACAGGGGCAGAGACCCAGTACTTC
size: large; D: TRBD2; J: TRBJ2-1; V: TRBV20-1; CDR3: CSASLAGAYNEQFF; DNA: TGCAGTGCTAGTCTAGCGGGAGCCTACAATGAGCAGTTCTTC
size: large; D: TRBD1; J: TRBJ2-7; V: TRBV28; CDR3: CASSRRDRLNEQYF; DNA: TGTGCCAGCAGCCGCAGGGACAGGCTCAACGAGCAGTACTTC
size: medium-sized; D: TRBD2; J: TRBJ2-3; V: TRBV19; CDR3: CASREAGNTDTQYF; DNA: TGTGCGTCCCGGGAGGCAGGGAACACAGATACGCAGTATTTT
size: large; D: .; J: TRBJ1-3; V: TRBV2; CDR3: CASSDGPSSGNTIYF; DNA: TGTGCCAGCAGTGACGGGCCGAGCTCTGGAAACACCATATATTTT
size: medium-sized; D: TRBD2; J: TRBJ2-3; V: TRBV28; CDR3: CASSFLAGTDTQYF; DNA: TGTGCCAGCAGTTTCCTAGCGGGGACAGATACGCAGTATTTT
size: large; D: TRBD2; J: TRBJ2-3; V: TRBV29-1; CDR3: CSVEGASGRAQDTQYF; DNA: TGCAGCGTTGAAGGGGCTAGCGGGAGGGCACAAGATACGCAGTATTTT
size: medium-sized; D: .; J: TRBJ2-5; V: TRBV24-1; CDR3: CATSDSARWGETQYF; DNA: TGTGCCACCAGTGATTCGGCTAGGTGGGGAGAGACCCAGTACTTC
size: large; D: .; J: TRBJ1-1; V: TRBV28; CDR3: CASSLIDTTEAFF; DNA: TGTGCCAGCAGTTTGATCGACACCACTGAAGCTTTCTTT
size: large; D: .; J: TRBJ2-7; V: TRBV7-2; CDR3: CASSQGGAPSYEQYF; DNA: TGTGCCAGCAGCCAGGGGGGGGCCCCGTCCTACGAGCAGTACTTC
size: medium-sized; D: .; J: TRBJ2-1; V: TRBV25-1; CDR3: CASSRRVGNEQFF; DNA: TGTGCCAGCAGTCGCAGGGTCGGCAATGAGCAGTTCTTC
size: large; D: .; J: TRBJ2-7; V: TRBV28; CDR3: CASSWSSQRVYEQYF; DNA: TGTGCCAGCAGTTGGTCTTCACAGAGGGTCTACGAGCAGTACTTC
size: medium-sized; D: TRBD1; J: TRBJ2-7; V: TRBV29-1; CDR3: CSVGTGTYEQYF; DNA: TGCAGCGTAGGGACAGGGACCTACGAGCAGTACTTC
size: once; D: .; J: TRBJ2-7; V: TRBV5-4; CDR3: CASSSTGTPYEQYF; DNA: TGTGCCAGCAGTTCCACCGGGACTCCGTACGAGCAGTACTTC
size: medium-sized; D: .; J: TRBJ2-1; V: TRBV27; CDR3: CASKLGALYNEQFF; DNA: TGTGCCAGCAAATTGGGGGCCCTTTACAATGAGCAGTTCTTC
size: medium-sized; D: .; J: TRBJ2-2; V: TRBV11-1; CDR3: CASSLASGNTGELFF; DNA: TGTGCCAGCAGCTTAGCTAGCGGGAACACCGGGGAGCTGTTTTTT
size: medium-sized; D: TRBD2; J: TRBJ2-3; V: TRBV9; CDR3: CASSVSGGLDTQYF; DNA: TGTGCCAGCAGCGTTAGCGGGGGGTTGGATACGCAGTATTTT
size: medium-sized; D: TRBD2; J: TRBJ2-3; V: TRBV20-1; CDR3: CSARDPRRGDTDTQYF; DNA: TGCAGTGCTAGAGATCCGAGGCGGGGGGACACAGATACGCAGTATTTT
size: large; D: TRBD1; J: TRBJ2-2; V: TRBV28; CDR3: CASSLGTVNTGELFF; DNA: TGTGCCAGCAGTTTAGGGACAGTGAACACCGGGGAGCTGTTTTTT
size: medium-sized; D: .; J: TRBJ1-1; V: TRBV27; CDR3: CASSPAGATEAFF; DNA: TGTGCCAGCAGTCCGGCGGGGGCCACTGAAGCTTTCTTT
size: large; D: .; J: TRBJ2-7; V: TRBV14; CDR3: CASSLLDKKIAYEQYF; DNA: TGTGCCAGCAGCCTGCTGGATAAGAAAATAGCCTACGAGCAGTACTTC
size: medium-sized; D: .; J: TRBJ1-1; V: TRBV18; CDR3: CASSPGTALGEAFF; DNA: TGTGCCAGCTCACCAGGAACAGCACTGGGTGAAGCTTTCTTT
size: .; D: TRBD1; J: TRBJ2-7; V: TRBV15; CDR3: CATSSSRQGSYEQYF; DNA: TGTGCCACCAGCAGTTCGCGACAGGGGTCCTACGAGCAGTACTTC
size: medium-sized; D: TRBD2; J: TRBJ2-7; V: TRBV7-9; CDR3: CASSLVGASGSPEQYF; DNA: TGTGCCAGCAGCTTAGTAGGGGCTAGCGGGAGTCCCGAGCAGTACTTC
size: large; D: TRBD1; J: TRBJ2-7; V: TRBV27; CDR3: CASWDSPYEQYF; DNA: TGTGCCAGCTGGGACAGTCCCTACGAGCAGTACTTC
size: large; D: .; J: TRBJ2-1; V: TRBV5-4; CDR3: CASTAADSPYNEQFF; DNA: TGTGCCAGCACCGCCGCGGACAGCCCCTACAATGAGCAGTTCTTC
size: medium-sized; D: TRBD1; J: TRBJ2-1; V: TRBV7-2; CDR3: CASSLWSGGSYNEQFF; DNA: TGTGCCAGCAGCTTATGGTCAGGGGGATCCTACAATGAGCAGTTCTTC
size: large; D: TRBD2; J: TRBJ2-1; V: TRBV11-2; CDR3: CASSPSPGLEFF; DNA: TGTGCCAGCAGCCCTAGCCCGGGACTAGAGTTCTTC
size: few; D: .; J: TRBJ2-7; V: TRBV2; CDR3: CAITGTDSYEQYF; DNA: TGTGCCATCACAGGAACAGACTCCTACGAGCAGTACTTC
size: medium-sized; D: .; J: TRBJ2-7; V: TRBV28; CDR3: CASSFLGSPSYEQYF; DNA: TGTGCCAGCAGTTTTCTGGGGTCTCCCTCCTACGAGCAGTACTTC